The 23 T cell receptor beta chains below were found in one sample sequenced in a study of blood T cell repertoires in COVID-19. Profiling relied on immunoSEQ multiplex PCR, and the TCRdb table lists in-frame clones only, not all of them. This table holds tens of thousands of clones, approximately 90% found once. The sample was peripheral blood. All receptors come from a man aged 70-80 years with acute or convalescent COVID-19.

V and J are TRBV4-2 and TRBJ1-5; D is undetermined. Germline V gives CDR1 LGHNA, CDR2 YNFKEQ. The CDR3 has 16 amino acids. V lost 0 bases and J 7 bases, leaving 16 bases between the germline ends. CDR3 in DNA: TGTGCCAGCAGCCAAGATTCGGGGAGGTTAAACCAGCCCCAGCATTTT. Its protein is CASSQDSGRLNQPQHF.

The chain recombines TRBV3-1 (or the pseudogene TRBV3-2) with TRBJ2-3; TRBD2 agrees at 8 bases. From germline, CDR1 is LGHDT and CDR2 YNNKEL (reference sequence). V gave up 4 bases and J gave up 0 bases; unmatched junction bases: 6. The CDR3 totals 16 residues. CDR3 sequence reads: CASSLRAGASTDTQYF. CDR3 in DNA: TGTGCCAGCAGCCTTCGAGCGGGAGCAAGCACAGATACGCAGTATTTT.

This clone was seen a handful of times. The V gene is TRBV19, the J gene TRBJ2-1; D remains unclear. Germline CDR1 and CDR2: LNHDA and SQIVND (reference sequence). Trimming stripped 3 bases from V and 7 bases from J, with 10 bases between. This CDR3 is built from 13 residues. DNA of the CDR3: TGTGCCAGTAGTATTAGTAGTTGGAATGAGCAGTTCTTC. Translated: CASSISSWNEQFF.

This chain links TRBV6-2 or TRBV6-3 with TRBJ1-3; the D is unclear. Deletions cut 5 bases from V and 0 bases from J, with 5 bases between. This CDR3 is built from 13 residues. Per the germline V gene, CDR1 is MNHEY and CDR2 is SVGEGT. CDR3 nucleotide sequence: TGTGCCAGCAGTCGGAGCTCTGGAAACACCATATATTTT. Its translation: CASSRSSGNTIYF.

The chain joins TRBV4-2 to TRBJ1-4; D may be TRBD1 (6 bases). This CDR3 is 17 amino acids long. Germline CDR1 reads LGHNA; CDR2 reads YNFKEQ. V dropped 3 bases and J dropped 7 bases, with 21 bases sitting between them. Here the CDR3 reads CASSQPSPGGAGEKLFF. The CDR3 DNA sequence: TGTGCCAGCAGCCAGCCCTCCCCGGGGGGCGCGGGTGAAAAACTGTTTTTT.

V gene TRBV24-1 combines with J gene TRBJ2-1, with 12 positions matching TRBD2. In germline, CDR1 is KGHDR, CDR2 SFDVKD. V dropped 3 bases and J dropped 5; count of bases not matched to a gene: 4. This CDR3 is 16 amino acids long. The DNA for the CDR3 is TGTGCCACCAGTGATGAGACTAGCGGGGGAGACAATGAGCAGTTCTTC. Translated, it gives CATSDETSGGDNEQFF.

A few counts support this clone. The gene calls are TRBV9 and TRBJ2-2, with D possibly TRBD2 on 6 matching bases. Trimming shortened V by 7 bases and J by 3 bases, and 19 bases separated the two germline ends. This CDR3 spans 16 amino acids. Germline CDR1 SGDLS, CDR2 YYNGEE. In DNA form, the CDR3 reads TGTGCCAGCGGGTTGGTCCAGGGACTGGACACCGGGGAGCTGTTTTTT. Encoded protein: CASGLVQGLDTGELFF.

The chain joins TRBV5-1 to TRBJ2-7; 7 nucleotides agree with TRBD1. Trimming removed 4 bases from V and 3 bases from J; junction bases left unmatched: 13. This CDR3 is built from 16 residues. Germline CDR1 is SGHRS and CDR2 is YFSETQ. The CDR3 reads CASSPKGGQIYYEQYF. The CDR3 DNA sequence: TGCGCCAGCAGCCCCAAAGGGGGCCAGATTTACTACGAGCAGTACTTC.

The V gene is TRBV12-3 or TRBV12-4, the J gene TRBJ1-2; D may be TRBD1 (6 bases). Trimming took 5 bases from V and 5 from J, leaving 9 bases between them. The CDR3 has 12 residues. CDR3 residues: CASSGTLYGYTF. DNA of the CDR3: TGTGCCAGCAGTGGGACATTATATGGCTACACCTTC.

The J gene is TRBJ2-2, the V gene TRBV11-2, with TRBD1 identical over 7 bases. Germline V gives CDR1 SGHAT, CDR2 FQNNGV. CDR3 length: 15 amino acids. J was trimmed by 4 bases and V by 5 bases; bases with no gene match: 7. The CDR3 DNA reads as TGTGCCAGCAGCCCTCAGACAGGGCCCACCGGGGAGCTGTTTTTT. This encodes CASSPQTGPTGELFF.

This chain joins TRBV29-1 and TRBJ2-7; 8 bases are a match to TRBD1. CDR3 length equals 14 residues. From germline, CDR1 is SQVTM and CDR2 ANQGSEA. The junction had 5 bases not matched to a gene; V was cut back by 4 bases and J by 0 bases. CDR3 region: CSVVAGGISYEQYF. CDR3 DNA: TGCAGCGTTGTGGCAGGGGGCATCTCCTACGAGCAGTACTTC.

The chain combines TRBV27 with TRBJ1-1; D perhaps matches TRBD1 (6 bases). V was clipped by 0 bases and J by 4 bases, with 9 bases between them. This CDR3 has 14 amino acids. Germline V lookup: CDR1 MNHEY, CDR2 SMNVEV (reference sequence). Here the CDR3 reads CASSLSLGGTEAFF. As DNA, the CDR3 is TGTGCCAGCAGTTTATCGTTAGGGGGCACTGAAGCTTTCTTT.

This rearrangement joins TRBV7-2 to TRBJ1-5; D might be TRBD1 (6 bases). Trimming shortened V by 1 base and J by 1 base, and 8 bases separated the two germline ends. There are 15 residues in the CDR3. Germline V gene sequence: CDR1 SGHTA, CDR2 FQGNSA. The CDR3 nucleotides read TGTGCCAGCAGCTTAGTACAGGGAAGCAATCAGCCCCAGCATTTT. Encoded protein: CASSLVQGSNQPQHF.

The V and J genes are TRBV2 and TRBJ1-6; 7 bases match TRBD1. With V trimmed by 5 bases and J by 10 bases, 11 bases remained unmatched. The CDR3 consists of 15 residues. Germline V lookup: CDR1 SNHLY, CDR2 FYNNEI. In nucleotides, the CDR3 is TGTGCCAGCAGTTCCAACAGGGGTGGGGGGTCACCCCTCCACTTT. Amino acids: CASSSNRGGGSPLHF.

CDR3 protein: CASSPDRLDQPQHF. In nucleotides, the CDR3 is TGCGCCAGCAGCCCCGACAGGTTAGATCAGCCCCAGCATTTT. J is TRBJ1-5 and V is TRBV5-1, with D possibly TRBD1 on 6 matching bases. This CDR3 spans 14 amino acids. Germline V gene lookup returns CDR1 SGHRS and CDR2 YFSETQ. V lost 4 bases, J lost 5 bases, and 13 bases lay in between.

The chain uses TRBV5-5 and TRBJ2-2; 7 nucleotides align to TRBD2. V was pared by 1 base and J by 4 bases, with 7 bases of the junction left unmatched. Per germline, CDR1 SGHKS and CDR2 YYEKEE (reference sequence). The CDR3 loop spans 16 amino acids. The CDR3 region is CASSLIAGDLTGELFF. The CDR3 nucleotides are TGTGCCAGCAGCTTGATAGCGGGCGATCTCACCGGGGAGCTGTTTTTT. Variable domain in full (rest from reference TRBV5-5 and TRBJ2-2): DAGVTQSPTHLIKTRGQQVTLRCSPISGHKSVSWYQQVLGQGPQFIFQYYEKEERGRGNFPDRFSARQFPNYSSELNVNALLLGDSALYLCASSLIAGDLTGELFFGEGSRLTVL.

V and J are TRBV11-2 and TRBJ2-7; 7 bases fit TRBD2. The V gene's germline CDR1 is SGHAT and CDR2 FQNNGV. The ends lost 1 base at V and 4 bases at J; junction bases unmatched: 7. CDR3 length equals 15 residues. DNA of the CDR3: TGTGCCAGCAGCTTAGTCGGGGGAGGGCCTTACGAGCAGTACTTC. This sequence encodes CASSLVGGGPYEQYF.

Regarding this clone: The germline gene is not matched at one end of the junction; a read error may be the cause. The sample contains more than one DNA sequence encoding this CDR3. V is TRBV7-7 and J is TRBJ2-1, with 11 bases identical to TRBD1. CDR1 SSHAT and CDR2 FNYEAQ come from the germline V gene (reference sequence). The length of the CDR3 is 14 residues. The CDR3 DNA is TGTGCTAGCAGCACGGGGACAGGGGGCAATGAGCAGTTCTTC. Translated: CASSTGTGGNEQFF.

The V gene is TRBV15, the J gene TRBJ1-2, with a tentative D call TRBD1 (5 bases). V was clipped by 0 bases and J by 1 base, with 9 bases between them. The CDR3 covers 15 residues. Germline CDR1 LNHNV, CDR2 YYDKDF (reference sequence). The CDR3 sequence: CATSRDRGVNYGYTF. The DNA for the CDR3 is TGTGCCACCAGCAGAGATAGGGGCGTTAACTATGGCTACACCTTC. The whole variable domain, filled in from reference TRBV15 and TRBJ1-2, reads DAMVIQNPRYQVTQFGKPVTLSCSQTLNHNVMYWYQQKSSQAPKLLFHYYDKDFNNEADTPDNFQSRRPNTSFCFLDIRSPGLGDTAMYLCATSRDRGVNYGYTFGSGTRLTVV.

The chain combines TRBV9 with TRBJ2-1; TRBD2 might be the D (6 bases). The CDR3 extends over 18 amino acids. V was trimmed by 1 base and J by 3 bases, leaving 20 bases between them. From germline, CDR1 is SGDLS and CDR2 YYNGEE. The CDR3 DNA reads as TGTGCCAGCAGCGTATCAGGTCCGGCTAGCGAAGACTACAATGAGCAGTTCTTC. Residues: CASSVSGPASEDYNEQFF.

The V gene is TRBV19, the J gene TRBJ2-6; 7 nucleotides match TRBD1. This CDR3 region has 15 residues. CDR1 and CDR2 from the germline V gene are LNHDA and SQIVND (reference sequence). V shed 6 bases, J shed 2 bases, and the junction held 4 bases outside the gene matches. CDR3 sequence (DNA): TGTGCCAGTAGGGAAACAGGGGCTGGGGCCAACGTCCTGACTTTC. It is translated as CASRETGAGANVLTF.

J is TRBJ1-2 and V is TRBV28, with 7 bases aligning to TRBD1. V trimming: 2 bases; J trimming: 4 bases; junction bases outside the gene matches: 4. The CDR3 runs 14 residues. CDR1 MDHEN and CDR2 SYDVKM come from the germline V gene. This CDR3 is CASSLGQDPYGYTF. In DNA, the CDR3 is TGTGCCAGCAGTTTAGGACAGGACCCCTATGGCTACACCTTC.

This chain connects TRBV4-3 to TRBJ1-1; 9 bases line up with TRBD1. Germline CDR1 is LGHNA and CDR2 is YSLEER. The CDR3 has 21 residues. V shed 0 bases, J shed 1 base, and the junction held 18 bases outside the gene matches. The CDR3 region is CASSQDQKLTEGQGKNTEAFF. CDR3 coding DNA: TGCGCCAGCAGCCAAGACCAAAAGTTAACGGAGGGACAGGGTAAGAACACTGAAGCTTTCTTT.